This entry lists 32 T cell receptor beta chains sequenced from one sample in a study of T cell repertoires in cytomegalovirus infection. TCRdb reprocessed the reads with MiXCR, giving one entry per CDR3 protein. This repertoire shows roughly 630,000 distinct CDR3 sequences, more than 20% found once; its top ten account for roughly 8%. The sample taken for sequencing was CD8+ T cells from PBMCs. The receptors come from a human donor in good health (CMV status not recorded). Some clones in this sample may be carry-over from other donors' samples.

This clonotype has at least ten counts. The chain couples TRBV2 to TRBJ2-1, with TRBD1 matching over 10 bases. Germline V gives CDR1 SNHLY, CDR2 FYNNEI. The CDR3 contains 16 residues. V gave up 4 bases and J gave up 1 base; unmatched junction bases: 4. The CDR3 spells CASSAPGQGSYNEQFF. For the CDR3, the DNA is TGTGCCAGCAGTGCACCGGGACAGGGGTCCTACAATGAGCAGTTCTTC. Supplemented by reference TRBV2 and TRBJ2-1, the full variable domain reads EPEVTQTPSHQVTQMGQEVILRCVPISNHLYFYWYRQILGQKVEFLVSFYNNEISEKSEIFDDQFSVERPDGSNFTLKIRSTKLEDSAMYFCASSAPGQGSYNEQFFGPGTRLTVL.

Concerning this clonotype: Being one base from a much bigger clone, this may be a read error. The rearrangement uses TRBV7-8 and TRBJ2-1, with 9 bases aligning to TRBD2. This CDR3 contains 13 residues. Germline V lookup: CDR1 SGHVS, CDR2 FQNEAQ. CDR3: CTGQLAGADEQFF. DNA for the CDR3: TGTACCGGACAACTAGCGGGCGCCGATGAGCAGTTCTTC.

The chain joins TRBV6-2 or TRBV6-3 to TRBJ1-2; D is uncertain. Trimming stripped 3 bases from V and 6 bases from J, with 11 bases between. The CDR3 totals 13 residues. Per the germline V gene, CDR1 is MNHEY and CDR2 is SVGEGT. Written as DNA, the CDR3 is TGTGCCAGCAGTTATACGGCGGCTCATGGCTACACCTTC. Its translation is CASSYTAAHGYTF.

The rearrangement links TRBV2 to TRBJ1-1; TRBD1 aligns across 8 bases. With V trimmed by 4 bases and J by 4 bases, 5 bases remained unmatched. Germline assignment: CDR1 SNHLY and CDR2 FYNNEI. CDR3 length equals 14 residues. DNA of the CDR3: TGTGCCAGCAGTGTCGCAGGACAGGGCACTGAAGCTTTCTTT. It specifies CASSVAGQGTEAFF.

This clonotype has ten or more counts. The chain links TRBV7-2 to TRBJ1-4; 9 nucleotides match TRBD1. The CDR3 is made up of 15 amino acids. Germline lookup yields CDR1 SGHTA and CDR2 FQGNSA. V shed 5 bases and J 5 bases; nucleotides not matched to a gene: 6. Here the CDR3 reads CASSHNRGRNEKLFF. DNA for the CDR3: TGTGCCAGCAGCCACAACAGGGGGCGGAATGAAAAACTGTTTTTT.

The J gene is TRBJ1-1, the V gene TRBV27; no clear D gene. Germline-derived CDR1 and CDR2 are MNHEY and SMNVEV (reference sequence). Deletions cut 5 bases from V and 3 bases from J, with 16 bases between. The CDR3 runs 15 residues. CDR3 bases: TGTGCCAGCAGTGTTCGAGGGTTTTTGTACACTGAAGCTTTCTTT. This codes for CASSVRGFLYTEAFF.

Regarding this clonotype: A read error may be the cause here, since a much bigger clone is one base away. The chain carries TRBV12-5 and TRBJ2-5, with 12 bases matching TRBD2. Looked up from germline, CDR1 is LGHNT and CDR2 is FRNRAP. This CDR3 has 17 amino acids. The V and J ends lost 5 bases and 7 bases, in that order; junction bases with no gene match: 14. CDR3 DNA sequence: TGTGCTAGTGGTACCGAGACTAGCGGGGGCGTTGGGTTGACCCAGTACTTC. Protein: CASGTETSGGVGLTQYF.

This clonotype was detected many times. This sequence joins TRBV4-2 and TRBJ2-5; D possibly corresponds to TRBD1 (6 bases). Germline V lookup: CDR1 LGHNA, CDR2 YNFKEQ. With 2 bases removed from V and 0 bases from J, the gap between germline ends came to 10 bases. The CDR3 is 15 residues long. The CDR3 DNA sequence: TGTGCCAGCAGCCAAACTGGGACATACCAAGAGACCCAGTACTTC. It translates to CASSQTGTYQETQYF.

The genes are TRBV5-5 and TRBJ1-6, with D perhaps matching TRBD1 (5 bases). Trimming left V 4 bases short and J 5 bases short, with 10 bases between. Germline loops: CDR1 SGHKS, CDR2 YYEKEE (reference sequence). CDR3 length: 14 residues. The CDR3 DNA reads TGTGCCAGCAGCCTAGGGGACGATAATTCACCCCTCCACTTT. Protein sequence: CASSLGDDNSPLHF.

In nucleotides, the CDR3 is TGCAGCGTTGAAGATAGGGCAGGGGGCTATGGCTACACCTTC. Its protein product is CSVEDRAGGYGYTF. V and J are TRBV29-1 and TRBJ1-2, with 7 bases matching TRBD1. The CDR3 is 14 residues long. V lost 0 bases to trimming and J lost 4 bases; unmatched junction nucleotides: 5. Per germline, CDR1 SQVTM and CDR2 ANQGSEA.

V usage is TRBV12-3 or TRBV12-4 and J usage is TRBJ2-2; TRBD1 matches at 7 bases. Trimming took 3 bases from V and 5 from J; bases not matched to a gene: 9. CDR3 size: 16 residues. CDR3 nucleotide sequence: TGTGCCAGCAGTTTCTTACCCAGGACAGGTACCGGGGAGCTGTTTTTT. This gives the protein CASSFLPRTGTGELFF.

The chain carries TRBV10-2 and TRBJ2-3; 13 positions match TRBD2. The V segment lost 5 bases and the J segment 3 bases; nucleotides outside the gene matches: 8. Germline assignment: CDR1 WSHSY and CDR2 SAAADI. The CDR3 extends over 17 amino acids. Written as DNA, the CDR3 is TGCGCCAGCAGTTTTTTACTAGCGGGGGGGCCAACAGATACGCAGTATTTT. It codes for CASSFLLAGGPTDTQYF.

The chain recombines TRBV2 with TRBJ2-1; D gene unclear. Germline CDR1 reads SNHLY; CDR2 reads FYNNEI. The CDR3 is 14 residues long. V lost 0 bases, J lost 2 bases, and 5 bases lay in between. As DNA, the CDR3 is TGTGCCAGCAGTGAAGCGCCGGCCTACAATGAGCAGTTCTTC. This gives the protein CASSEAPAYNEQFF.

The chain carries TRBV20-1 and TRBJ2-5; D is undetermined. Germline V gene sequence: CDR1 DFQATT, CDR2 SNEGSKA (reference sequence). CDR3 length: 13 residues. Trimming cost V 0 bases and J 4 bases, with 9 bases left between them. Here the CDR3 reads CSARDKGRETQYF. As DNA, the CDR3 is TGCAGTGCTAGAGATAAAGGTCGAGAGACCCAGTACTTC.

This clonotype was recorded at least ten times. The rearrangement uses TRBV6-5 and TRBJ2-2; D call uncertain. The germline V gene has CDR1 MNHEY and CDR2 SVGAGI. V lost 2 bases and J 5 bases, leaving 6 bases between the germline ends. The CDR3 extends over 13 amino acids. This CDR3 is CASSYQSTGELFF. In DNA form, the CDR3 reads TGTGCCAGCAGTTACCAATCTACCGGGGAGCTGTTTTTT.

This clonotype showed up just once. Compared with germline, one end of the junction differs, possibly owing to a read error. The chain links TRBV19 to TRBJ1-1; the D is unclear. This CDR3 is built from 11 residues. Germline V gene sequence: CDR1 LNHDA, CDR2 SQIVND (reference sequence). The CDR3 nucleotides are TGCGCCAGCGCGAGGAGAACTGAAGCTTTCTTT. This encodes CASARRTEAFF. Drawing the rest from reference TRBV19 and TRBJ1-1, the complete variable domain is DGGITQSPKYLFRKEGQNVTLSCEQNLNHDAMYWYRQDPGQGLRLIYYSQIVNDFQKGDIAEGYSVSREKKESFPLTVTSAQKNPTAFYLCASARRTEAFFGQGTRLTVV.

The chain combines TRBV9 with TRBJ1-3, with D possibly matching TRBD1 (6 bases). Per the germline V gene, CDR1 is SGDLS and CDR2 is YYNGEE. This CDR3 is built from 15 residues. The V gene lost 6 bases and the J gene lost 2 bases, with 15 bases spanning the gap. The CDR3 is CASTIGQFTGNTIYF. The CDR3 DNA reads as TGTGCCAGCACCATTGGACAGTTCACTGGAAACACCATATATTTT.

The rearrangement uses TRBV6-2 or TRBV6-3 and TRBJ1-2, with 9 nucleotides matching TRBD1. V shed 5 bases, J shed 2 bases, and the junction held 9 bases outside the gene matches. This CDR3 is 16 amino acids long. CDR1 and CDR2 from the germline V gene are MNHEY and SVGEGT. CDR3 in amino acids: CASSLPGQGRNYGYTF. The CDR3 DNA reads TGTGCCAGCAGTCTCCCCGGACAGGGGAGGAACTATGGCTACACCTTC.

This clonotype was observed a few times. The CDR3 DNA reads as TGCGCCAGCAGCTTCCGGGACCCGACGAACAATGAGCAGTTCTTC. This sequence encodes CASSFRDPTNNEQFF. The genes are TRBV5-1 and TRBJ2-1; TRBD1 or TRBD2 may be the D gene (5 bases each). V was clipped by 2 bases and J by 5 bases, with 14 bases between them. The germline V gene has CDR1 SGHRS and CDR2 YFSETQ. This CDR3 has 15 residues.

This clonotype was seen many times. CDR3 loop: CASSLQGWGQPQHF. The DNA of the CDR3 is TGTGCCAGCAGTCTCCAGGGATGGGGTCAGCCCCAGCATTTT. The V gene is TRBV27, the J gene TRBJ1-5; TRBD1 might be the D (5 bases). Trimming removed 5 bases from V and 6 bases from J, with 14 bases in between. The CDR3 length is 14 residues. CDR1 and CDR2 (germline): MNHEY, SMNVEV (reference sequence).

The rearrangement joins TRBV7-9 to TRBJ1-5; 9 positions match TRBD1. The CDR3 is 16 amino acids. Germline CDR1 and CDR2: SEHNR and FQNEAQ (reference sequence). Germline trimming cut 1 base from V and 10 bases from J; bases unmatched to any gene: 11. The CDR3 nucleotides are TGTGCCAGCAGCTTAGGCGATTTGGGACAGGGTGTTCCCCAGCATTTT. This gives the protein CASSLGDLGQGVPQHF.

This clonotype appeared many times. The V gene is TRBV6-1, the J gene TRBJ2-5; 16 bases fit TRBD2. V gave up 5 bases and J gave up 5 bases; unmatched junction bases: 17. This CDR3 region has 20 residues. Germline loops: CDR1 MNHNS, CDR2 SASEGT. The CDR3: CASSHASPGTSGGARETQYF. The CDR3 nucleotides are TGTGCCAGCAGTCACGCCTCCCCCGGGACTAGCGGGGGGGCTCGGGAGACCCAGTACTTC.

Ten or more counts support this clonotype. V usage is TRBV12-3 or TRBV12-4 and J usage is TRBJ2-7; D uncertain. V was cut by 1 base and J by 5 bases, with 9 bases left in between. The CDR3 is made up of 13 amino acids. The CDR3 protein is CASSLGRSNEQYV. In DNA form, the CDR3 reads TGTGCCAGCAGTTTAGGCAGGAGCAACGAGCAGTACGTC.

This clonotype occurred many times. The chain recombines TRBV7-9 with TRBJ2-2, with D perhaps TRBD1 or TRBD2 (5 bases each). This CDR3 is built from 13 residues. Trimming pared 8 bases from V and 7 bases from J, leaving 14 bases between. The germline V gene has CDR1 SEHNR and CDR2 FQNEAQ (reference sequence). CDR3 sequence reads: CASPGPFDGELFF. The CDR3 DNA is TGTGCCAGCCCGGGACCGTTCGACGGGGAGCTGTTTTTT.

This clonotype was detected only a few times. The rearrangement links TRBV25-1 to TRBJ2-7; perhaps TRBD1 as D (8 bases). V lost 4 bases to trimming and J lost 7 bases, with 20 bases between them. The CDR3 is made up of 15 amino acids. Germline assignment: CDR1 MGHDK and CDR2 SYGVNS. The CDR3 DNA sequence: TGTGCCAGCAGTGCAAACAGGGGGGAGGGTAGAGAGCAGTACGTC. This translates into CASSANRGEGREQYV.

The chain links TRBV2 to TRBJ2-5, with D possibly being TRBD1 or TRBD2 (5 bases each). Germline V gene sequence: CDR1 SNHLY, CDR2 FYNNEI. Trimming left V 3 bases short and J 2 bases short, with 13 bases between. This CDR3 comprises 15 residues. The CDR3 loop reads CASSEGESLQETQYF. For the CDR3, the DNA is TGTGCCAGCAGTGAGGGGGAAAGTTTACAAGAGACCCAGTACTTC.

This clonotype was seen a few times. J is TRBJ2-1 and V is TRBV4-2, with TRBD2 matching over 11 bases. Trimming took 1 base from V and 8 from J; bases not matched to a gene: 10. In germline, CDR1 is LGHNA, CDR2 YNFKEQ. The CDR3 contains 17 residues. DNA of the CDR3: TGTGCCAGCAGCCAAGTGGATGGTAGCGGGGGGGATTATGAGCAGTTCTTC. Translation: CASSQVDGSGGDYEQFF.

This clonotype was found a few times. This chain connects TRBV4-2 to TRBJ2-3; 11 nucleotides align to TRBD2. The germline CDR1 and CDR2 sequences are LGHNA and YNFKEQ. The CDR3 spans 15 residues. The trim removed 4 bases at V and 6 bases at J, leaving 6 bases unmatched. CDR3 nucleotide sequence: TGTGCCAGCAGCCGATCGGGACTAGCGGATGATACGCAGTATTTT. Protein sequence: CASSRSGLADDTQYF.

This clonotype was detected a few times. The chain recombines TRBV7-9 with TRBJ2-7; 7 nucleotides align to TRBD1. This CDR3 spans 14 amino acids. Trimming removed 1 base from V and 4 bases from J; junction bases left unmatched: 4. Germline V gene data show CDR1 as SEHNR and CDR2 as FQNEAQ (reference sequence). CDR3 in amino acids: CASSLEDRPYEQYV. CDR3 nucleotide sequence: TGTGCCAGCAGCTTAGAGGACAGGCCGTACGAGCAGTACGTC.

The chain has TRBV4-1 and TRBJ2-3, with 10 bases lining up with TRBD1. J was trimmed by 3 bases and V by 1 base; bases with no gene match: 4. The CDR3 length is 16 residues. In germline, CDR1 is MGHRA, CDR2 YSYEKL. The CDR3: CASSQAWDRGTDTQYF. CDR3 nucleotide sequence: TGCGCCAGCAGCCAAGCGTGGGACAGGGGAACAGATACGCAGTATTTT.

Note on this clonotype: A clone one base away is much larger, so this may be a read error. The gene calls are TRBV25-1 and TRBJ1-1; D is uncertain. Per germline, CDR1 MGHDK and CDR2 SYGVNS. CDR3 length: 14 residues. CDR3 residues: CVSSFTLGATEAFF. CDR3 DNA sequence: TGTGTCAGCAGCTTTACACTGGGTGCCACTGAAGCTTTCTTT.

This clonotype was detected once. The CDR3 region is CASSAYLVGGSDEQFF. DNA of the CDR3: TGTGCCAGCAGCGCTTACCTAGTGGGGGGATCTGATGAGCAGTTCTTC. This chain links TRBV7-1 with TRBJ2-1; tentative D call: TRBD2 (6 bases). TRBV7-1 is an ORF for which the function is uncertain. Between the trimmed V and J ends, which lost 5 bases and 8 bases, there was a span of 22 bases. CDR3 length: 16 amino acids.